Below, one T cell receptor (beta chain) is given with its context. Its target is not known. The data originate from a study of T cell responses to AZD1222 COVID-19 vaccine. As for the study in general: Second-dose timings of about 4 or about 12 weeks were pooled.

Study-wide results and caveats: CD4 TCRs associated with vaccination spanned spike, dominating at 160-218 and 743-854. Clonal diversity may have been underestimated, and the donors were mostly white British, with more females than males.

Trimming pared 6 bases from V and 3 bases from J, leaving 11 bases between. Germline V gene lookup returns CDR1 LGHDT and CDR2 YNNKEL (reference sequence). The CDR3 runs to 13 residues. Sequenced by immunoSEQ multiplex PCR; TCRdb stores in-frame clones only, minus some. Seen here are about 99,000 clones, 90% observed once, and the top ten hold about 4.8%. The clonotype originates from an adult in good health. The chain couples TRBV3-1 (or the pseudogene TRBV3-2) to TRBJ1-2, with D possibly matching TRBD1 (6 bases). The sequences come from peripheral blood, collected on day 0 of AZD1222 vaccination. The CDR3 region is CASRQGGDYGYTF. CDR3 coding DNA: TGTGCCAGCAGACAGGGTGGAGACTATGGCTACACCTTC.